Below, one TCR beta chain is given with its context. What it binds is unknown. Time point of the sample: newly diagnosed, previously untreated cHL patient sample. A comparison was provided by newly diagnosed, untreated classical Hodgkin lymphoma PBMCs. Trimming stripped 8 bases from V and 6 bases from J, with 20 bases between. The V gene's germline CDR1 is SGHTA and CDR2 FQGTGA. This CDR3 comprises 15 residues. The data were produced by immunoSEQ multiplex PCR, yet TCRdb's version contains in-frame clones alone and is incomplete. The sample contains tens of thousands of clones, roughly 91% of which appear only once. This sample is part of a study of PD-1 blockade in classical Hodgkin lymphoma. Study-wide results and caveats: According to reports, newly diagnosed patients had lower baseline TCR diversity than healthy donors, and relapsed/refractory patients had lower baseline TCR diversity still.

The V gene is TRBV7-3, the J gene TRBJ2-1; D assignment may be TRBD1 or TRBD2 (5 bases each). Material for sequencing was peripheral blood mononuclear cells (PBMCs). This clonotype was obtained from a human donor with classical Hodgkin lymphoma. In nucleotides, the CDR3 is TGTGCCAGCTCCTTATTTGGGGGAGCACGCAATGAGCAGTTCTTC. Translation gives CASSLFGGARNEQFF.